The clone carrying this T cell receptor beta chain was observed once. The sample belongs to a study of blood T cell repertoires in COVID-19. Study as a whole: Both acute and convalescent COVID-19 samples were obtained from the United States, Italy and Spain. PBMCs, B-cell-depleted T cells, or T cells were the source of the cDNA or gDNA that made up the material.

Germline V gene data show CDR1 as MDHEN and CDR2 as SYDVKM. Trimming removed 3 bases at V and 7 bases at J, with 10 bases between. The CDR3 extends over 13 amino acids. Authors' data handling: Researchers report that nucleated cell counts were estimated from reference gene primer amplification. Generated by immunoSEQ multiplex PCR, the TCRdb table keeps only in-frame clones and is missing some. V and J calls and clone size are those listed in that table; D and trimming were worked out from the DNA. This table holds tens of thousands of clones, 75% to 90% found once. This receptor was taken from a human donor in a cohort sampled during active COVID-19. Input material: peripheral blood. The chain couples TRBV28 to TRBJ1-3, with D maybe TRBD1 (6 bases). CDR3 amino acids: CASSLTGRNTIYF. The DNA for the CDR3 is TGTGCCAGCAGTTTGACAGGCCGGAACACCATATATTTT.